Shown below are 18 T cell receptor beta chains from a single sample sequenced in a study of shared clonotypes between healthy human individuals. Sequencing was performed with immunoSEQ multiplex PCR; in TCRdb, only in-frame clones are kept and a portion is missing. The repertoire holds about 1.5 million clones, with roughly 96% as singletons. The sample taken for sequencing was naive CD4+ T cells sorted from blood. The subset is: CD45RA+ positively selected. Every receptor here comes from a man aged 25 to 40 in good health.

The chain has TRBV5-1 and TRBJ1-3; D possibly corresponds to TRBD1 (6 bases). Germline assignment: CDR1 SGHRS and CDR2 YFSETQ. With 2 bases removed from V and 0 bases from J, the gap between germline ends came to 12 bases. The CDR3 has 16 amino acids. The DNA for the CDR3 is TGCGCCAGCAGCTTCGCGGACAGACGCTCTGGAAACACCATATATTTT. Its translation is CASSFADRRSGNTIYF. Supplemented by reference TRBV5-1 and TRBJ1-3, the full variable domain reads KAGVTQTPRYLIKTRGQQVTLSCSPISGHRSVSWYQQTPGQGLQFLFEYFSETQRNKGNFPGRFSGRQFSNSRSEMNVSTLELGDSALYLCASSFADRRSGNTIYFGEGSWLTVV.

V and J are TRBV7-6 and TRBJ1-5, with TRBD1 identical over 8 bases. The CDR3 loop spans 15 amino acids. The V gene end was trimmed by 1 base and the J gene end by 4 bases; junction bases not matched to a gene: 3. In germline, CDR1 is SGHVS, CDR2 FNYEAQ. The CDR3 region has the DNA TGTGCCAGCAGCTTAGGTCGGACAGGGAATCAGCCCCAGCATTTT. Encoded protein: CASSLGRTGNQPQHF.

The chain uses TRBV27 and TRBJ1-2; TRBD1 matches at 7 bases. The CDR3 is 14 amino acids. Germline V gene data show CDR1 as MNHEY and CDR2 as SMNVEV (reference sequence). V gave up 5 bases and J gave up 7 bases; unmatched junction bases: 10. This CDR3 reads CASSPWEGAPGYTF. CDR3 DNA: TGTGCCAGCAGTCCCTGGGAGGGGGCCCCTGGCTACACCTTC.

The chain joins TRBV10-2 to TRBJ2-2; 11 positions agree with TRBD1. V lost 8 bases to trimming and J lost 12 bases; unmatched junction nucleotides: 2. The CDR3 sequence is 11 residues long. Germline V gene sequence: CDR1 WSHSY, CDR2 SAAADI. The CDR3 coding sequence is TGCGCCAGCGGACAGGGGGCGCAGCTGTTTTTT. It specifies CASGQGAQLFF.

The chain joins TRBV4-3 to TRBJ2-3; TRBD1 matches at 8 bases. Unmatched junction bases numbered 8, after V lost 2 bases and J lost 7 bases. This CDR3 has 15 amino acids. The germline V gene has CDR1 LGHNA and CDR2 YSLEER. The CDR3 sequence is CASSQPPTGGNTQYF. Written as DNA, the CDR3 is TGCGCCAGCAGCCAACCTCCCACAGGGGGAAATACGCAGTATTTT.

The chain's CDR3 is CASSLSVLAGGADTQYF. CDR3 sequence (DNA): TGCGCCAGCAGCCTCTCGGTACTAGCGGGAGGCGCAGATACGCAGTATTTT. The chain recombines TRBV4-1 with TRBJ2-3; 12 nucleotides match TRBD2. This CDR3 spans 17 amino acids. V trimming: 4 bases; J trimming: 4 bases; junction bases outside the gene matches: 9. Germline V gene data show CDR1 as MGHRA and CDR2 as YSYEKL.

The chain employs TRBV7-8 and TRBJ2-7, with 8 bases aligning to TRBD2. Germline values: CDR1 SGHVS, CDR2 FQNEAQ. The CDR3 runs 14 residues. V gave up 8 bases and J gave up 3 bases; unmatched junction bases: 9. As DNA, the CDR3 is TGTGCCAGCCGGGGAGCGGGAGCCTTCTACGAGCAGTACTTC. This gives the protein CASRGAGAFYEQYF.

Turning to this clone: At one of its ends the junction is not consistent with the germline gene, which may arise from a read error. V usage is TRBV5-4 and J usage is TRBJ2-7; tentatively, D is TRBD1 (6 bases). This CDR3 is built from 14 residues. Germline V gene lookup returns CDR1 SGHNT and CDR2 YYREEE (reference sequence). CDR3 nucleotides: TGTGCCAGCAGCCCGGCCTTGGGGGCGAAGAGTGGAGTGTTC. This sequence encodes CASSPALGAKSGVF.

This sequence joins TRBV28 and TRBJ1-1; D is perhaps TRBD1 (5 bases). This CDR3 spans 14 amino acids. Germline V CDR1 and CDR2: MDHEN, SYDVKM. V lost 8 bases to trimming and J lost 5 bases, with 18 bases between them. CDR3 nucleotide sequence: TGTGCCAGCGGGAATGGGGGGAGGACGACTGAAGCTTTCTTT. Its translation is CASGNGGRTTEAFF.

On this clone: Without the conserved terminal phenylalanine or tryptophan, this CDR3 likely stems from a read error. No DNA is shown, since the ends of the CDR3 on it are uncertain; the CDR3 is the one TCRdb lists. The CDR3 sequence: CASSKVASV. V and J are TRBV21-1 and TRBJ1-3. TRBV21-1 counts as a pseudogene. The CDR3 extends over 9 residues, inclusive of both ends.

This chain connects TRBV21-1 to TRBJ1-5. TRBV21-1 is deemed a pseudogene. CDR3 size: 12 residues. CDR3 DNA: TGTGCCAGCAGACGGAGCAATCAGCCCCAGCATTTT. Translated, it gives CASRRSNQPQHF.

The V gene is TRBV6-6, the J gene TRBJ2-7, with 10 bases that match TRBD1. Germline V lookup: CDR1 MNHNY, CDR2 SVGAGI (reference sequence). V dropped 5 bases and J dropped 2; count of bases not matched to a gene: 6. The CDR3 runs to 15 residues. The DNA for the CDR3 is TGTGCCAGCAGTGCACCGGGACAGGGGACCTACGAGCAGTACTTC. Its protein is CASSAPGQGTYEQYF.

As regards this clone: Other DNA sequences in the sample encode the same CDR3. The V call is TRBV4-3, the J call TRBJ1-3; D gene ambiguous. With 1 base removed from V and 0 bases from J, the gap between germline ends came to 7 bases. Germline CDR1 and CDR2: LGHNA and YSLEER. The CDR3 consists of 15 residues. The CDR3 reads CASSQGLSSGNTIYF. CDR3 in DNA: TGCGCCAGCAGCCAAGGCCTCTCCTCTGGAAACACCATATATTTT.

Written as DNA, the CDR3 is TGTGCCAGCAGCTTAGTGGTACTAGCGGGAGGGCGCTCCTACGAGCAGTACTTC. Its translation is CASSLVVLAGGRSYEQYF. The chain is built from TRBV7-2 and TRBJ2-7; 13 positions match TRBD2. The CDR3 totals 18 residues. Germline lookup yields CDR1 SGHTA and CDR2 FQGNSA. Trimming cost V 1 base and J 0 bases; bases outside gene matches: 6.

Worth noting for this clone: The same CDR3 is also encoded by other DNA sequences in this sample. The CDR3 DNA reads TGTGCCAGCAGCTTGGGGGGACTCTACAATGAGCAGTTCTTC. As protein: CASSLGGLYNEQFF. V usage is TRBV5-4 and J usage is TRBJ2-1; the D gene is possibly TRBD2 (6 bases). Per germline, CDR1 SGHNT and CDR2 YYREEE (reference sequence). The CDR3 totals 14 residues. V shed 0 bases and J shed 3 bases, with 7 bases lying between them.

The count of this clone is one. The chain combines TRBV9 with TRBJ2-1; 11 bases are shared with TRBD2. Germline V gene lookup returns CDR1 SGDLS and CDR2 YYNGEE. V lost 0 bases, J lost 4 bases, and 6 bases stayed unmatched. The CDR3 covers 17 residues. CDR3 residues: CASSVGASGRIYNEQFF. In DNA form, the CDR3 reads TGTGCCAGCAGCGTAGGGGCTAGCGGGAGGATTTACAATGAGCAGTTCTTC.

This clone turned up a few times. The V gene is TRBV4-1, the J gene TRBJ1-4; D not certain. The V end lost 4 bases, the J end lost 7 bases, and 10 bases lay between the germline ends. This CDR3 is built from 13 residues. Germline V gene sequence: CDR1 MGHRA, CDR2 YSYEKL. The CDR3 sequence is CASSLLRVEKLFF. The DNA for the CDR3 is TGCGCCAGCAGCCTCCTAAGGGTTGAAAAACTGTTTTTT.

The chain is built from TRBV7-2 and TRBJ1-1, with D unresolved. Looked up from germline, CDR1 is SGHTA and CDR2 is FQGNSA. The CDR3 length is 14 residues. Between the trimmed V and J ends, which lost 2 bases and 0 bases, there was a span of 7 bases. DNA for the CDR3: TGTGCCAGCAGCTTAAAGGCGTTGAACACTGAAGCTTTCTTT. It is translated as CASSLKALNTEAFF. The variable domain in full, with the rest retrieved from reference TRBV7-2 and TRBJ1-1, is GAGVSQSPSNKVTEKGKDVELRCDPISGHTALYWYRQSLGQGLEFLIYFQGNSAPDKSGLPSDRFSAERTGGSVSTLTIQRTQQEDSAVYLCASSLKALNTEAFFGQGTRLTVV.